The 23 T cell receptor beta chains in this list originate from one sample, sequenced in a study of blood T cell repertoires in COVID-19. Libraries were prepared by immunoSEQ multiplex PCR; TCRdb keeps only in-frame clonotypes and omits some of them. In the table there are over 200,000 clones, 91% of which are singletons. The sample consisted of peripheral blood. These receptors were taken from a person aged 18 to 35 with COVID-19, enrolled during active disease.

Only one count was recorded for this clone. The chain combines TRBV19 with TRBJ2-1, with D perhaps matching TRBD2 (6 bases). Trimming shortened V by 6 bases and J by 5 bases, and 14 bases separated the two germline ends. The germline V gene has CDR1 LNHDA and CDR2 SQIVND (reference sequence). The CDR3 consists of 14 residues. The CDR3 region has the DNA TGTGCCAGTAGCCGACTAGATTGGGACAATGAGCAGTTCTTC. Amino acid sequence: CASSRLDWDNEQFF.

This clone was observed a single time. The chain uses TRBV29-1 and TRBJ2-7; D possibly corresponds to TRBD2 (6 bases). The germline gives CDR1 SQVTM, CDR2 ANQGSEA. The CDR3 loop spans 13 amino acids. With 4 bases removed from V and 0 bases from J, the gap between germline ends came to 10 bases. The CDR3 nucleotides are TGCAGCGTTGTGGCGGGAAGCTCCTACGAGCAGTACTTC. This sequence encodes CSVVAGSSYEQYF.

The chain's CDR3 is CASSSGASGRVEQYF. Here the CDR3 DNA reads TGTGCCAGCAGCTCCGGTGCTAGCGGGAGGGTCGAGCAGTACTTC. The V gene is TRBV5-6, the J gene TRBJ2-7; 12 bases are a match to TRBD2. Germline CDR1 and CDR2: SGHDT and YYEEEE. CDR3 length: 15 residues. Trimming removed 3 bases from V and 6 bases from J; junction bases left unmatched: 7.

CDR3 coding DNA: TGTGCCAGCAGTCAGTCCAGGGGTCACACCATATATTTT. Residues: CASSQSRGHTIYF. The chain has TRBV6-5 and TRBJ1-3; possible D gene TRBD1, 6 bases. The CDR3 runs to 13 residues. CDR1 is MNHEY and CDR2 is SVGAGI in the germline V gene. With 5 bases removed from V and 8 bases from J, the gap between germline ends came to 13 bases.

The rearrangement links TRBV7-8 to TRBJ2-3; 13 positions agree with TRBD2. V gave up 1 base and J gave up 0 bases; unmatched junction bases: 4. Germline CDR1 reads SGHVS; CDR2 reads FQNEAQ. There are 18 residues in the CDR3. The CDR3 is CASSLGRTSGGSTDTQYF. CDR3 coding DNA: TGTGCCAGCAGCTTAGGGCGGACTAGCGGGGGTAGCACAGATACGCAGTATTTT.

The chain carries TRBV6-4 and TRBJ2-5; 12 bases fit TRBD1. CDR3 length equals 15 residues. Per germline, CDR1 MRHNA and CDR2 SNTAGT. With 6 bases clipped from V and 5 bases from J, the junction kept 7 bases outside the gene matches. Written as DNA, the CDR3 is TGTGCCAGCAGCGCCGGGACAGGGGGCAGGGAGACCCAGTACTTC. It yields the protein CASSAGTGGRETQYF.

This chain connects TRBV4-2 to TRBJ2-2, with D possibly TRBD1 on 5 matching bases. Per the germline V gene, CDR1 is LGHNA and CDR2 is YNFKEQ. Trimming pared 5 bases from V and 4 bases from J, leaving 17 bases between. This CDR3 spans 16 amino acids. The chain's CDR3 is CASSRGYARGTGELFF. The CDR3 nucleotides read TGTGCCAGCAGCAGGGGCTACGCCAGAGGCACCGGGGAGCTGTTTTTT.

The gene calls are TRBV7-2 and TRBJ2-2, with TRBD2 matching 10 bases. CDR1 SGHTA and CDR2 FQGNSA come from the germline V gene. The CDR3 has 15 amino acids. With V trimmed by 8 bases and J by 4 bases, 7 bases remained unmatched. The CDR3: CASDPGLAITGELFF. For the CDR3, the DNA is TGTGCCAGCGACCCGGGACTAGCGATCACCGGGGAGCTGTTTTTT.

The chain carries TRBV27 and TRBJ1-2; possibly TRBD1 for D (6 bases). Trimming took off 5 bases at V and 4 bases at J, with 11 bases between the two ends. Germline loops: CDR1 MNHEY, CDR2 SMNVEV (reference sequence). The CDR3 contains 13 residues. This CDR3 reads CASSPTGIYGYTF. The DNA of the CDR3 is TGTGCCAGCAGTCCAACAGGGATCTATGGCTACACCTTC.

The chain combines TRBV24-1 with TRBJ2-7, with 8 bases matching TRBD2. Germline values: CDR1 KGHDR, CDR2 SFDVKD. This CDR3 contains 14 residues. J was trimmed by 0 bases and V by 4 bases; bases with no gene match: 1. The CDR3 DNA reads TGTGCCACCAGTGACGGGAGGGCCTCCTACGAGCAGTACTTC. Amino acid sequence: CATSDGRASYEQYF.

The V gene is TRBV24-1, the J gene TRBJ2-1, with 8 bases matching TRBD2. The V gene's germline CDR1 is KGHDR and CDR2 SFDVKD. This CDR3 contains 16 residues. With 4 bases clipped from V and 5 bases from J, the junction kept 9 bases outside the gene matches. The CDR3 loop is CATSDLSGSFHNEQFF. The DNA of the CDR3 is TGTGCCACCAGTGACCTGAGCGGGAGTTTCCACAATGAGCAGTTCTTC.

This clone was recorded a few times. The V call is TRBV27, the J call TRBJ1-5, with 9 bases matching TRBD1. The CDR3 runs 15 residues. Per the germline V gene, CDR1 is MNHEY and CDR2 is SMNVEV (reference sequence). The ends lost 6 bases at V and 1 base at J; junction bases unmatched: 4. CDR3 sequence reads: CASSGTGMSNQPQHF. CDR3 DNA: TGTGCCAGCAGCGGGACAGGGATGAGCAATCAGCCCCAGCATTTT.

CDR3 bases: TGTGCCACCACAGGGCCCACCGATCTGAGTGGCTACACCTTC. Encoded protein: CATTGPTDLSGYTF. The chain links TRBV15 to TRBJ1-2; TRBD1 is a possible D gene (5 bases). V gave up 7 bases and J gave up 7 bases, with 19 bases separating them. The CDR3 spans 14 residues. Germline V gene sequence: CDR1 LNHNV, CDR2 YYDKDF (reference sequence).

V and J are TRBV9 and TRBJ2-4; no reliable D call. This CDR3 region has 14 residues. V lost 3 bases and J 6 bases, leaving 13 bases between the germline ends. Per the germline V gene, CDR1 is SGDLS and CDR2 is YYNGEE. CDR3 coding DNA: TGTGCCAGCAGCGCCGACATACTGGGAAACATTCAGTACTTC. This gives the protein CASSADILGNIQYF.

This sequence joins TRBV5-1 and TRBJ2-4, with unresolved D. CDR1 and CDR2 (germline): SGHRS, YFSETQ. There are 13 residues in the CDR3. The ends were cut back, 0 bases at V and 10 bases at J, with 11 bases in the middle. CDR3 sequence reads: CASSLAPRWIQYF. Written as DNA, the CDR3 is TGCGCCAGCAGCTTGGCCCCGCGTTGGATTCAGTACTTC. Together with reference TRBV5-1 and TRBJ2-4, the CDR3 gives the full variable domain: KAGVTQTPRYLIKTRGQQVTLSCSPISGHRSVSWYQQTPGQGLQFLFEYFSETQRNKGNFPGRFSGRQFSNSRSEMNVSTLELGDSALYLCASSLAPRWIQYFGAGTRLSVL.

CDR3 residues: CASSLAGGYDTQYF. The DNA for the CDR3 is TGCGCCAGCAGCTTGGCGGGAGGGTATGATACGCAGTATTTT. The rearrangement uses TRBV5-1 and TRBJ2-3, with TRBD2 matching over 8 bases. The CDR3 runs to 14 residues. With V trimmed by 0 bases and J by 6 bases, 3 bases remained unmatched. Germline CDR1 SGHRS, CDR2 YFSETQ.

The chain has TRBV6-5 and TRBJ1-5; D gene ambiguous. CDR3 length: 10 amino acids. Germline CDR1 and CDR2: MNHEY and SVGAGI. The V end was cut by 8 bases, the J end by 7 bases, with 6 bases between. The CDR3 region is CASSFQPQHF. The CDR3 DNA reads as TGTGCCAGCTCTTTCCAGCCCCAGCATTTT.

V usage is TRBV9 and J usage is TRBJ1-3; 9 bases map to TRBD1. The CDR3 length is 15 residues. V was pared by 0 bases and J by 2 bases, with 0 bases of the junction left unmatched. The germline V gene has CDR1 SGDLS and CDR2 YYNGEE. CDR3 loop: CASSVGTGAGNTIYF. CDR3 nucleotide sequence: TGTGCCAGCAGCGTAGGGACAGGGGCTGGAAACACCATATATTTT.

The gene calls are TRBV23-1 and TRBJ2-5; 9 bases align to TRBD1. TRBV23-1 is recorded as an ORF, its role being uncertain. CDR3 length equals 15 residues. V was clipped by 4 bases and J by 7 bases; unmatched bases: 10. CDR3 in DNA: TGCGCCAGCAGTCGATGGGACAGGGCCGTGGGGACCCAGTACTTC. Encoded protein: CASSRWDRAVGTQYF.

The CDR3 DNA reads as TGTGCCGTGGGGGCTAGCGGTCCGGAGGCCCAGTACTTC. Translating gives CAVGASGPEAQYF. The rearrangement links TRBV7-2 to TRBJ2-5; weak D call: TRBD2 (7 bases). This CDR3 is 13 amino acids long. Between the trimmed V and J ends, which lost 11 bases and 9 bases, there was a span of 22 bases. CDR1 and CDR2 (germline): SGHTA, FQGNSA.

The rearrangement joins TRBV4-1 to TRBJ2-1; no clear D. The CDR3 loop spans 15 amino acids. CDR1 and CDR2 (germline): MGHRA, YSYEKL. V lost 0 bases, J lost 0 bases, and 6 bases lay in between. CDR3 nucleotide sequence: TGCGCCAGCAGCCAAGAATATAGCTCCTACAATGAGCAGTTCTTC. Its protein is CASSQEYSSYNEQFF.

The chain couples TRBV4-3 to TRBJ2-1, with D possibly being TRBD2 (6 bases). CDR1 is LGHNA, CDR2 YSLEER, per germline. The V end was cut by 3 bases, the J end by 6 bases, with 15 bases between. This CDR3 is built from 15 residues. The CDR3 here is CASSQGSGRSNEQFF. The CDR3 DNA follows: TGCGCCAGCAGCCAGGGGAGCGGGCGGTCCAATGAGCAGTTCTTC.

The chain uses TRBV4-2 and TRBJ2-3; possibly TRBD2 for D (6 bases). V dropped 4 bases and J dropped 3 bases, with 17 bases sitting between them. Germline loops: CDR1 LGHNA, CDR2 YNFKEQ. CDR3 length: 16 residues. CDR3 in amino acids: CASSPGGGLETDTQYF. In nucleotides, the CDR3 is TGTGCCAGCAGCCCTGGGGGAGGTTTGGAAACAGATACGCAGTATTTT.